This T cell receptor beta chain was retrieved from a study of blood T cell repertoires in COVID-19. On the study more broadly: COVID-19 samples collected from the United States, Italy and Spain covered acute and convalescent phases. Sample material is recorded as cDNA or gDNA derived from T cells, B-cell-depleted T cells, or PBMCs.

CDR3 length: 11 amino acids. The germline V gene has CDR1 LGHDT and CDR2 YNNKEL (reference sequence). With 8 bases clipped from V and 3 bases from J, the junction kept 1 base outside the gene matches. Per the authors' pipeline: Quantification of nucleated cells was approximated via reference gene primer amplification. Generated by immunoSEQ multiplex PCR, the TCRdb table keeps only in-frame clones and is missing some. D and trimming come from the DNA, and the V and J calls and clone size come from that table. The sample consists of approximately 72,000 clones, roughly 85% of them appearing once. Sequenced input: peripheral blood. The chain combines TRBV3-1 (or the pseudogene TRBV3-2) with TRBJ2-7, with 7 bases matching TRBD1. The TCR originated in an elderly woman with acute or convalescent COVID-19. CDR3 sequence: CASQGVYEQYF. The CDR3, as DNA: TGTGCCAGCCAGGGGGTCTACGAGCAGTACTTC.